The rows below give T cell receptor beta chains drawn from one sample of a study of CD8 T cells in ankylosing spondylitis. Via MiXCR, TCRdb re-called the 5' RACE reads, giving one row per CDR3 protein. The table records around 540,000 distinct CDR3 sequences, roughly 13% of them present only once. The source material was blood, either unsorted or a sorted T cell fraction (not recorded which). The receptors shown here come from a male donor with ankylosing spondylitis. Both conserved end residues are part of each CDR3. Fields, in order: clone size, J gene, D gene, V gene, CDR3 protein, CDR3 DNA. A D gene is named only where the DNA matches it firmly. The size field is filled for only some rows; it gives once, few, many or a size class.

NA | TRBJ2-1 | NA | TRBV20-1 | CSATAGSSYNEQFF | TGCAGTGCTACCGCGGGGAGCTCCTACAATGAGCAGTTCTTC
NA | TRBJ1-5 | NA | TRBV20-1 | CSTRRGNQPQHF | TGCAGTACTCGTCGGGGGAATCAGCCCCAGCATTTT
many | TRBJ1-2 | NA | TRBV6-1 | CASRSHDKNYGYTF | TGTGCCAGCAGGTCCCACGACAAGAACTATGGCTACACCTTC
NA | TRBJ2-7 | TRBD2 | TRBV29-1 | CSVGGLVSSYEQYF | TGCAGCGTTGGCGGACTAGTAAGCTCCTACGAGCAGTACTTC
few | TRBJ2-5 | NA | TRBV5-6 | CASSLQGVRETQYF | TGTGCCAGCAGCTTGCAGGGAGTAAGGGAGACCCAGTACTTC
many | TRBJ2-1 | NA | TRBV29-1 | CSVDRGLDQDEQFF | TGCAGCGTTGACAGGGGTCTAGATCAGGATGAGCAGTTCTTC
NA | TRBJ2-7 | NA | TRBV20-1 | CSASPPRRTLASYEQYF | TGCAGTGCTAGTCCTCCTAGACGGACATTAGCCTCCTACGAGCAGTACTTC
few | TRBJ2-1 | NA | TRBV5-1 | CASSWASDGEQFF | TGCGCCAGCAGCTGGGCAAGCGATGGTGAGCAGTTCTTC
few | TRBJ1-1 | TRBD1 | TRBV7-9 | CASSSDRRNTEAFF | TGTGCCAGCAGCTCGGACAGGAGGAACACTGAAGCTTTCTTT
few | TRBJ2-1 | NA | TRBV20-1 | CSARDLGERAGAHEQFF | TGCAGTGCTAGAGATCTGGGGGAAAGGGCAGGGGCCCATGAGCAGTTCTTC
NA | TRBJ1-1 | NA | TRBV3-1 | CASSSALITEAFF | TGTGCCAGCAGCTCAGCACTAATCACTGAAGCTTTCTTT
few | TRBJ2-4 | TRBD2 | TRBV12-3/TRBV12-4 | CASRRALAGAQYF | TGTGCCAGCAGGCGAGCCCTAGCGGGAGCTCAGTACTTC
many | TRBJ2-5 | TRBD2 | TRBV6-2/TRBV6-3 | CASSYSGGQETQYF | TGTGCCAGCAGTTACTCCGGGGGGCAAGAGACCCAGTACTTC